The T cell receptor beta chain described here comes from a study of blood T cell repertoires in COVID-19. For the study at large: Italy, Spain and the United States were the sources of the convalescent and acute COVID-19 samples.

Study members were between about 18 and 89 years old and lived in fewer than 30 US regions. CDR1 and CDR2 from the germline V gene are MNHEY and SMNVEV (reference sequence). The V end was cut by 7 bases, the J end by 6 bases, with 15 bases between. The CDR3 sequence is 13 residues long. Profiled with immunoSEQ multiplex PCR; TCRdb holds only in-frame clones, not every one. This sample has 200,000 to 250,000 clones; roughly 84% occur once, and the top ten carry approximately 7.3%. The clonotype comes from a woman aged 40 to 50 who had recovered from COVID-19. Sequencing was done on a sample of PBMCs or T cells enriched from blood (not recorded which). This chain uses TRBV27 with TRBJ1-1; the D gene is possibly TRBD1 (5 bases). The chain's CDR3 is CASILGPGAEAFF. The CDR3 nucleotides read TGTGCCAGCATCTTGGGGCCGGGGGCTGAAGCTTTCTTT.